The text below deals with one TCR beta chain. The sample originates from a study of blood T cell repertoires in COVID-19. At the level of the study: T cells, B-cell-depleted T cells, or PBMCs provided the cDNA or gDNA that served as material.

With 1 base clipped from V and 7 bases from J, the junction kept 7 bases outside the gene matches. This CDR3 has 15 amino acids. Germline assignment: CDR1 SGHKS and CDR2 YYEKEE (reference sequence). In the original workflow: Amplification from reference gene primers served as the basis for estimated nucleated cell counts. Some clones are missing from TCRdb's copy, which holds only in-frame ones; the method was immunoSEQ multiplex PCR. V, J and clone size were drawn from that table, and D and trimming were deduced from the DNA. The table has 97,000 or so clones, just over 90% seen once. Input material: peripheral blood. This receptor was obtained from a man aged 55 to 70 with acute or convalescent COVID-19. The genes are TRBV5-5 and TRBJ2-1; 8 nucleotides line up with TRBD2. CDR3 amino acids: CASSLTGGSLNEQFF. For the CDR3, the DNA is TGTGCCAGCAGCTTGACGGGGGGGTCTTTGAATGAGCAGTTCTTC.